One sample yielded the 32 T cell receptor beta chains listed below, sequenced in a study of T cell responses to AZD1222 COVID-19 vaccine. Produced via immunoSEQ multiplex PCR; TCRdb's table is partial and in-frame only. The table has 120,000 or so clones, roughly 90% seen once. The sample in question was peripheral blood, obtained on day 0 of AZD1222 vaccination. The source of these receptors is an adult in good health.

The chain couples TRBV2 to TRBJ2-7; D gene ambiguous. Germline loops: CDR1 SNHLY, CDR2 FYNNEI. The CDR3 runs 14 residues. Trimming pared 7 bases from V and 5 bases from J, leaving 18 bases between. For the CDR3, the DNA is TGTGCCAGCACCCCCCCGGGCAGATACGACGAGCAGTACTTC. This sequence encodes CASTPPGRYDEQYF.

The chain uses TRBV11-2 and TRBJ2-7; D is unclear. V was pared by 4 bases and J by 3 bases, with 4 bases between. The CDR3 covers 11 residues. Germline V gene data show CDR1 as SGHAT and CDR2 as FQNNGV. CDR3 sequence reads: CASSSFYEQYF. The CDR3 DNA reads as TGTGCCAGCAGCTCATTCTACGAGCAGTACTTC.

The chain recombines TRBV27 with TRBJ1-1; 8 bases map to TRBD1. The trim removed 6 bases at V and 1 base at J, leaving 4 bases unmatched. From germline, CDR1 is MNHEY and CDR2 SMNVEV (reference sequence). CDR3 size: 14 residues. The CDR3 nucleotides are TGTGCCAGCAGACAGGACAGGGCGAACACTGAAGCTTTCTTT. Amino acids: CASRQDRANTEAFF.

This clone has just one count. The J gene is TRBJ2-5, the V gene TRBV5-1; possibly TRBD2 for D (6 bases). The V gene's germline CDR1 is SGHRS and CDR2 YFSETQ. The CDR3 totals 13 residues. The V end lost 4 bases, the J end lost 4 bases, and 11 bases lay between the germline ends. The DNA of the CDR3 is TGCGCCAGCAGCCCGGGAGCCTCAGAGACCCAGTACTTC. Residues: CASSPGASETQYF.

V gene TRBV5-1 combines with J gene TRBJ2-5, with 7 bases lining up with TRBD2. In germline, CDR1 is SGHRS, CDR2 YFSETQ. The V gene end was trimmed by 5 bases and the J gene end by 5 bases; junction bases not matched to a gene: 9. This CDR3 has 14 amino acids. CDR3 loop: CASSSPSGGETQYF. The CDR3 DNA follows: TGCGCCAGCAGTTCTCCCTCCGGGGGGGAGACCCAGTACTTC.

This chain connects TRBV3-1 (or the pseudogene TRBV3-2) to TRBJ1-5; 8 bases are shared with TRBD1. The germline gives CDR1 LGHDT, CDR2 YNNKEL (reference sequence). The CDR3 length is 18 residues. Trimming cost V 1 base and J 7 bases; bases outside gene matches: 15. DNA for the CDR3: TGTGCCAGCAGCCAAGGGGCGGGCCAGGGGGCGCTCGGGCAGCCCCAGCATTTT. Protein sequence: CASSQGAGQGALGQPQHF.

The chain uses TRBV19 and TRBJ2-5, with TRBD2 matching over 9 bases. CDR3 size: 15 residues. The V gene's germline CDR1 is LNHDA and CDR2 SQIVND (reference sequence). V gave up 5 bases and J gave up 5 bases; unmatched junction bases: 9. The CDR3 nucleotides are TGTGCCAGTAGTGCGTGGGGCAGCGGGGGGGAGACCCAGTACTTC. Amino acid sequence: CASSAWGSGGETQYF.

The rearrangement uses TRBV7-6 and TRBJ2-6; 11 nucleotides line up with TRBD2. Germline V gene lookup returns CDR1 SGHVS and CDR2 FNYEAQ. The CDR3 has 20 amino acids. With 3 bases clipped from V and 0 bases from J, the junction kept 10 bases outside the gene matches. This chain's CDR3 is CASSLSYTSGGLSGANVLTF. As DNA, the CDR3 is TGTGCCAGCAGCTTGTCCTATACTAGCGGGGGCCTCTCTGGGGCCAACGTCCTGACTTTC.

The chain recombines TRBV6-2 or TRBV6-3 with TRBJ2-5, with 11 bases identical to TRBD2. CDR1 and CDR2 from the germline V gene are MNHEY and SVGEGT. The CDR3 spans 16 residues. Unmatched junction bases numbered 8, after V lost 3 bases and J lost 5 bases. The CDR3 is CASSYPLLAGDETQYF. The DNA of the CDR3 is TGTGCCAGCAGTTATCCCCTACTAGCGGGGGATGAGACCCAGTACTTC.

In the case of this clone: At the DNA level, this CDR3 is encoded by other sequences in the same sample as well. This chain connects TRBV5-1 to TRBJ1-5; D unresolved. Germline V gives CDR1 SGHRS, CDR2 YFSETQ. Trimming cost V 2 bases and J 1 base, with 4 bases left between them. The CDR3 totals 13 residues. As DNA, the CDR3 is TGCGCCAGCAGCTTAGACAGCAATCAGCCCCAGCATTTT. This translates into CASSLDSNQPQHF.

The gene calls are TRBV7-2 and TRBJ2-5; D not resolved. The germline V gene has CDR1 SGHTA and CDR2 FQGNSA. This CDR3 region has 15 residues. Trimming took 0 bases from V and 2 from J, leaving 10 bases between them. The CDR3 sequence is CASSLAGSTQETQYF. For the CDR3, the DNA is TGTGCCAGCAGCTTAGCGGGTTCTACACAAGAGACCCAGTACTTC.

J is TRBJ2-1 and V is TRBV7-9; D is undetermined. This CDR3 is built from 18 residues. V was pared by 8 bases and J by 8 bases, with 31 bases between. Germline CDR1 is SEHNR and CDR2 is FQNEAQ (reference sequence). The CDR3 spells CASLIRRPDLKAVDEQFF. In DNA, the CDR3 is TGTGCCAGCCTGATAAGGCGGCCGGATTTAAAAGCCGTCGATGAGCAGTTCTTC.

This rearrangement joins TRBV7-8 to TRBJ2-1; 7 bases align to TRBD1. The germline gives CDR1 SGHVS, CDR2 FQNEAQ. V shed 1 base and J 7 bases; nucleotides not matched to a gene: 4. The CDR3 runs to 14 residues. This chain's CDR3 is CASSLGGQPNEQFF. The CDR3, as DNA: TGTGCCAGCAGCTTAGGGGGACAGCCAAATGAGCAGTTCTTC.

V gene TRBV9 combines with J gene TRBJ1-1; no firm D call. V was pared by 3 bases and J by 4 bases, with 10 bases between. The germline V gene has CDR1 SGDLS and CDR2 YYNGEE. This CDR3 has 13 residues. The CDR3 region has the DNA TGTGCCAGCAGCGGGACCGTTGTCACTGAAGCTTTCTTT. It encodes CASSGTVVTEAFF.

This chain joins TRBV6-5 and TRBJ1-6; no definite D call. The CDR3 length is 13 residues. Germline V gene sequence: CDR1 MNHEY, CDR2 SVGAGI. Between the trimmed V and J ends, which lost 7 bases and 7 bases, there was a span of 11 bases. CDR3 residues: CASTHQGNSPLHF. In DNA form, the CDR3 reads TGTGCCAGCACCCATCAAGGAAATTCACCCCTCCACTTT.

In its sample, this clone was seen once. The rearrangement joins TRBV28 to TRBJ1-4; 7 bases agree with TRBD1. The germline V gene has CDR1 MDHEN and CDR2 SYDVKM. The length of the CDR3 is 15 residues. The V and J ends lost 2 bases and 3 bases, in that order; junction bases with no gene match: 3. The CDR3 sequence: CASSLDRVANEKLFF. As DNA, the CDR3 is TGTGCCAGCAGTTTAGACAGGGTAGCTAATGAAAAACTGTTTTTT.

The rearrangement joins TRBV7-2 to TRBJ2-3; 13 nucleotides align to TRBD2. CDR1 SGHTA and CDR2 FQGNSA come from the germline V gene. The CDR3 consists of 16 residues. The J segment lost 2 bases and the V segment lost 7 bases, leaving 6 bases of the junction unmatched. The CDR3, as DNA: TGTGCCAGCACCGGGACTAGCGGGGCCAACACAGATACGCAGTATTTT. This sequence encodes CASTGTSGANTDTQYF.

This chain connects TRBV5-1 to TRBJ2-3, with 11 positions matching TRBD2. This CDR3 is built from 18 residues. Germline V gives CDR1 SGHRS, CDR2 YFSETQ. J was trimmed by 3 bases and V by 3 bases; bases with no gene match: 12. CDR3 sequence reads: CASSSLPPPSGGTDTQYF. The CDR3 region has the DNA TGCGCCAGCAGCTCTCTTCCCCCCCCTAGCGGGGGGACAGATACGCAGTATTTT. Full variable domain (rest looked up from reference TRBV5-1 and TRBJ2-3): KAGVTQTPRYLIKTRGQQVTLSCSPISGHRSVSWYQQTPGQGLQFLFEYFSETQRNKGNFPGRFSGRQFSNSRSEMNVSTLELGDSALYLCASSSLPPPSGGTDTQYFGPGTRLTVL.

The chain uses TRBV9 and TRBJ2-1, with 12 bases that match TRBD2. CDR3 size: 19 residues. Germline V CDR1 and CDR2: SGDLS, YYNGEE. Trimming removed 4 bases from V and 7 bases from J; junction bases left unmatched: 18. CDR3 region: CASSPSGPLGLAGGNEQFF. The CDR3 nucleotides read TGTGCCAGCAGCCCGAGCGGCCCCTTAGGGCTAGCGGGGGGGAATGAGCAGTTCTTC.

The chain combines TRBV6-2 or TRBV6-3 with TRBJ1-2, with D unclear. The CDR3 has 13 residues. V was cut by 6 bases and J by 4 bases, with 12 bases left in between. Germline V gene lookup returns CDR1 MNHEY and CDR2 SVGEGT. The CDR3 sequence: CASSPDISYGYTF. CDR3 coding DNA: TGTGCCAGCAGCCCTGACATTTCCTATGGCTACACCTTC.

The V gene is TRBV5-1, the J gene TRBJ2-7; 8 bases line up with TRBD2. CDR3 length: 14 amino acids. With V trimmed by 3 bases and J by 5 bases, 7 bases remained unmatched. CDR1 SGHRS and CDR2 YFSETQ come from the germline V gene. The CDR3 region has the DNA TGCGCCAGCAGCTACCCCGGGGGGGGCGACGAGCAGTACTTC. Its protein product is CASSYPGGGDEQYF. Looking up the rest from reference TRBV5-1 and TRBJ2-7 gives the full variable domain: KAGVTQTPRYLIKTRGQQVTLSCSPISGHRSVSWYQQTPGQGLQFLFEYFSETQRNKGNFPGRFSGRQFSNSRSEMNVSTLELGDSALYLCASSYPGGGDEQYFGPGTRLTVT.

The V and J genes are TRBV12-2 and TRBJ1-6; the table's D call, TRBD1, has no DNA check behind it. TRBV12-2 is noted as a pseudogene. The CDR3 has 17 residues. The CDR3 DNA reads TGTGCAAGTCGCTTAGTCCGCGACAGGCGGCGAAATTCACCCCTCCACTTT. It translates to CASRLVRDRRRNSPLHF.

The chain employs TRBV5-4 and TRBJ2-7; 8 nucleotides align to TRBD2. The CDR3 consists of 15 residues. V shed 4 bases, J shed 3 bases, and the junction held 9 bases outside the gene matches. Germline CDR1 reads SGHNT; CDR2 reads YYREEE (reference sequence). This CDR3 is CASSLSGGVGYEQYF. In nucleotides, the CDR3 is TGTGCCAGCAGCCTCTCGGGAGGGGTCGGCTACGAGCAGTACTTC. Drawing the rest from reference TRBV5-4 and TRBJ2-7, the complete variable domain is ETGVTQSPTHLIKTRGQQVTLRCSSQSGHNTVSWYQQALGQGPQFIFQYYREEENGRGNFPPRFSGLQFPNYSSELNVNALELDDSALYLCASSLSGGVGYEQYFGPGTRLTVT.

The chain couples TRBV7-8 to TRBJ1-1; the D is unclear. The V gene lost 5 bases and the J gene lost 4 bases, with 8 bases spanning the gap. CDR3 size: 12 residues. Germline lookup yields CDR1 SGHVS and CDR2 FQNEAQ. CDR3: CASSPDPTEAFF. In DNA, the CDR3 is TGTGCCAGCAGCCCCGACCCCACTGAAGCTTTCTTT.

The CDR3 sequence is CAWSGEYVRSPLHF. The DNA of the CDR3 is TGTGCCTGGAGTGGTGAATACGTACGGTCACCCCTCCACTTT. The chain recombines TRBV30 with TRBJ1-6; no clear D gene. The CDR3 is made up of 14 amino acids. Germline-derived CDR1 and CDR2 are GTSNPN and SVGIG (reference sequence). Trimming stripped 1 base from V and 10 bases from J, with 14 bases between. Drawing the rest from reference TRBV30 and TRBJ1-6, the complete variable domain is SQTIHQWPATLVQPVGSPLSLECTVEGTSNPNLYWYRQAAGRGLQLLFYSVGIGQISSEVPQNLSASRPQDRQFILSSKKLLLSDSGFYLCAWSGEYVRSPLHFGNGTRLTVT.

This chain joins TRBV4-3 and TRBJ1-1; a possible D gene is TRBD1 (6 bases). The CDR3 covers 17 residues. Germline CDR1 reads LGHNA; CDR2 reads YSLEER. V dropped 0 bases and J dropped 1 base, with 15 bases sitting between them. CDR3 DNA: TGCGCCAGCAGCCAAGAATATGGGGGGCGGAGGAACACTGAAGCTTTCTTT. It encodes CASSQEYGGRRNTEAFF.

The chain couples TRBV30 to TRBJ1-5, with unresolved D. The CDR3 has 15 amino acids. With 0 bases removed from V and 0 bases from J, the gap between germline ends came to 9 bases. The germline V gene encodes CDR1 GTSNPN and CDR2 SVGIG (reference sequence). CDR3 protein: CAWSVGDYSNQPQHF. The CDR3 DNA reads as TGTGCCTGGAGTGTGGGAGACTATAGCAATCAGCCCCAGCATTTT.

This clone showed up just once. V usage is TRBV3-1 (or the pseudogene TRBV3-2) and J usage is TRBJ1-1, with 8 bases matching TRBD1. J lost 5 bases, V lost 1 base, and 3 bases had no gene match. In germline, CDR1 is LGHDT, CDR2 YNNKEL (reference sequence). The CDR3 runs 14 residues. The CDR3 loop is CASSQGTGRTEAFF. Written as DNA, the CDR3 is TGTGCCAGCAGCCAAGGGACAGGGAGAACTGAAGCTTTCTTT.

This rearrangement joins TRBV28 to TRBJ1-6; 8 bases map to TRBD1. The V gene end was trimmed by 6 bases and the J gene end by 10 bases; junction bases not matched to a gene: 8. Germline V gene data show CDR1 as MDHEN and CDR2 as SYDVKM. This CDR3 spans 14 amino acids. Here the CDR3 DNA reads TGTGCCAGCAGACCAGGGGGCGCAAGATCACCCCTCCACTTT. Its protein is CASRPGGARSPLHF.

The chain has TRBV18 and TRBJ2-7; unclear D gene. Trimming pared 3 bases from V and 2 bases from J, leaving 17 bases between. The CDR3 has 16 residues. Germline CDR1 is KGHSH and CDR2 is LQKENI. The CDR3 is CASSPGRTLPAYEQYF. CDR3 coding DNA: TGTGCCAGCTCACCGGGAAGGACCCTCCCCGCCTACGAGCAGTACTTC.

The chain uses TRBV7-2 and TRBJ2-3, with 8 bases that match TRBD2. The trim removed 1 base at V and 5 bases at J, leaving 5 bases unmatched. The V gene's germline CDR1 is SGHTA and CDR2 FQGNSA. There are 15 residues in the CDR3. The CDR3 region has the DNA TGTGCCAGCAGCTTAGTGGGACTAGGGGTAGATACGCAGTATTTT. Translating gives CASSLVGLGVDTQYF.

The V gene is TRBV19, the J gene TRBJ1-2, with D perhaps matching TRBD1 (6 bases). From germline, CDR1 is LNHDA and CDR2 SQIVND (reference sequence). The ends were cut back, 5 bases at V and 0 bases at J, with 13 bases in the middle. The CDR3 contains 15 residues. The CDR3 spells CASSPGTNPNYGYTF. CDR3 nucleotides: TGTGCCAGTAGTCCCGGGACAAATCCTAACTATGGCTACACCTTC. Complete variable domain (other parts from reference TRBV19 and TRBJ1-2): DGGITQSPKYLFRKEGQNVTLSCEQNLNHDAMYWYRQDPGQGLRLIYYSQIVNDFQKGDIAEGYSVSREKKESFPLTVTSAQKNPTAFYLCASSPGTNPNYGYTFGSGTRLTVV.